Reported below is one TCR beta chain. The antigen remains undetermined. V lost 2 bases and J 3 bases, leaving 14 bases between the germline ends. Germline lookup yields CDR1 SEHNR and CDR2 FQNEAQ (reference sequence). The CDR3 consists of 17 residues. The data were taken from a study of cytomegalovirus exposure and HLA in healthy donors. Study observations and caveats: In presence/absence analyses, roughly uniform sequencing depth across donors was assumed.

PCR was performed using 60 Vbeta and 13 Jbeta primers. The assay was immunoSEQ multiplex PCR, and TCRdb's table has in-frame clones only and misses some. The data show about 170,000 clones, and the top ten clones hold over 1%. The source material was PBMCs. This clonotype was sampled from a woman aged 60-75 years in good health and CMV-seronegative. V gene TRBV7-9 combines with J gene TRBJ1-6; unclear D gene. In nucleotides, the CDR3 is TGTGCCAGCAGCTTACCAGGAAGCCCACACTATAATTCACCCCTCCACTTT. Its protein is CASSLPGSPHYNSPLHF.